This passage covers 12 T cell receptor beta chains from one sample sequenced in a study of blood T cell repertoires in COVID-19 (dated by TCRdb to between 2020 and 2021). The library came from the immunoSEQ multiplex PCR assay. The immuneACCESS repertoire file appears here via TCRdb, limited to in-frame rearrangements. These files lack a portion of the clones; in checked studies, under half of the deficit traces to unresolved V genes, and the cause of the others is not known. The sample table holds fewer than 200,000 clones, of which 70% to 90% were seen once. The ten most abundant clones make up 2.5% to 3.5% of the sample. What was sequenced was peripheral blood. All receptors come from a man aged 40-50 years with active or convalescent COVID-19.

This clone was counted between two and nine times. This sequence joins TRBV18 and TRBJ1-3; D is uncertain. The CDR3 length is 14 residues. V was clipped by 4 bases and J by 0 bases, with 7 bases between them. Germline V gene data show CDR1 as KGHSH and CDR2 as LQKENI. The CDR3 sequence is CASSRRDSGNTIYF. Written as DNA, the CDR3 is TGTGCCAGCTCACGCCGGGACTCTGGAAACACCATATATTTT.

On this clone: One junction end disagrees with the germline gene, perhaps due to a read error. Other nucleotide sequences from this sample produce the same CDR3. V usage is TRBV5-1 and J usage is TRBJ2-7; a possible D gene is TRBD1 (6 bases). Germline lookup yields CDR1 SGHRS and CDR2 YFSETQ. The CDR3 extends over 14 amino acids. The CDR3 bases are TGTGCCAGCAGCTGGGACACGAGCTCCTACGAGCAGTACTTC. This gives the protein CASSWDTSSYEQYF.

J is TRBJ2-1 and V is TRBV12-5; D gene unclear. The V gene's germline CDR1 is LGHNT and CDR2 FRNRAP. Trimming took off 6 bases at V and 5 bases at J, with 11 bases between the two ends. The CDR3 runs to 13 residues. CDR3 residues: CASGLQIHNEQFF. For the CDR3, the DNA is TGTGCTAGTGGCCTACAGATTCACAATGAGCAGTTCTTC.

CDR3 DNA: TGTGCCAGCAGGGCCGGGGTAATCGGTTTGAATTCACCCCTCCACTTT. Translation: CASRAGVIGLNSPLHF. This chain connects TRBV2 to TRBJ1-6; D not resolved. CDR1 SNHLY and CDR2 FYNNEI come from the germline V gene. The CDR3 is 16 amino acids. Trimming cost V 6 bases and J 7 bases, with 19 bases left between them.

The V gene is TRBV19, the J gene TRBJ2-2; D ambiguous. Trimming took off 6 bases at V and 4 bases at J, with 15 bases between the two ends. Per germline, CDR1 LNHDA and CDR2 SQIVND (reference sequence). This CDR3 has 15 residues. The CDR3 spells CASRIYKEFTGELFF. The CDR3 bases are TGTGCCAGTAGGATATATAAGGAGTTCACCGGGGAGCTGTTTTTT.

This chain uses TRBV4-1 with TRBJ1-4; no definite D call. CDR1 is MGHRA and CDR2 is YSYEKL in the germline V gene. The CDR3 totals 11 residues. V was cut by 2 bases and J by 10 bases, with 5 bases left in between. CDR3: CASSQNRKLFF. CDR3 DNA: TGCGCCAGCAGCCAAAACAGAAAACTGTTTTTT.

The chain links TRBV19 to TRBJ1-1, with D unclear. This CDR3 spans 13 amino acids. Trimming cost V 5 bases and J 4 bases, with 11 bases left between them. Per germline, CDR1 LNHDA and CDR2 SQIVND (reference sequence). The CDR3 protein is CASSLHSGTEAFF. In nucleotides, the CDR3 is TGTGCCAGTAGTTTACATTCGGGCACTGAAGCTTTCTTT. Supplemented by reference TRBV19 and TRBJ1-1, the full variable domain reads DGGITQSPKYLFRKEGQNVTLSCEQNLNHDAMYWYRQDPGQGLRLIYYSQIVNDFQKGDIAEGYSVSREKKESFPLTVTSAQKNPTAFYLCASSLHSGTEAFFGQGTRLTVV.

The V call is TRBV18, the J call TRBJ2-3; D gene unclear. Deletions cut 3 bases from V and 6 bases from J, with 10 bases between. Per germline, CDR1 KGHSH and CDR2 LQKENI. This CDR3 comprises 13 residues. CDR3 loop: CASSPAILDTQYF. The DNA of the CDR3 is TGTGCCAGCTCACCCGCGATTTTGGATACGCAGTATTTT.

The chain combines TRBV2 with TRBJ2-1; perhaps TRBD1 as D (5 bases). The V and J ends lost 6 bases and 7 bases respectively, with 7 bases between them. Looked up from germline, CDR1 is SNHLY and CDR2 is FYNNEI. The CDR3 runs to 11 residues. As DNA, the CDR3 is TGTGCCAGCAGCCAGGGAAATGAGCAGTTCTTC. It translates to CASSQGNEQFF.

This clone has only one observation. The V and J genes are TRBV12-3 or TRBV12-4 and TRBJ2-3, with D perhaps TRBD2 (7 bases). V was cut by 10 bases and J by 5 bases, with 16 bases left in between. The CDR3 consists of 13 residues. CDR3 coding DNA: TGTGCCACCCTCCGGGGGGCAGGAGATACGCAGTATTTT. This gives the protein CATLRGAGDTQYF.

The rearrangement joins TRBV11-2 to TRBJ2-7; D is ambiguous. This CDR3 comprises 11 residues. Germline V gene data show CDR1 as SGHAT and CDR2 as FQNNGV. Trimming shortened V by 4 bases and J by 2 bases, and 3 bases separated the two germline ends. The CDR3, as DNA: TGTGCCAGCAGCTCAACCTACGAGCAGTACTTC. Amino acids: CASSSTYEQYF.

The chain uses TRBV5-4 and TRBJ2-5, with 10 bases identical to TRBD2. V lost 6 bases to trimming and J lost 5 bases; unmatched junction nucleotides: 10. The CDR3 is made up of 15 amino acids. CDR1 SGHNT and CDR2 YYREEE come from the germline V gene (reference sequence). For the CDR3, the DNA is TGTGCCAGCACCTCGAGCGGGGGGGCTTGGGAGACCCAGTACTTC. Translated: CASTSSGGAWETQYF. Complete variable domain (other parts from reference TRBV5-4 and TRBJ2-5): ETGVTQSPTHLIKTRGQQVTLRCSSQSGHNTVSWYQQALGQGPQFIFQYYREEENGRGNFPPRFSGLQFPNYSSELNVNALELDDSALYLCASTSSGGAWETQYFGPGTRLLVL.